The 29 T cell receptor beta chains presented below share a single source sample, sequenced in a study of read filtering for tumor transcriptome and immune sequencing. This library used around 400 ng RNA and molecular barcoded adaptors spanning alpha/delta and beta/gamma chains. TCRdb redid the calling of the reads with MiXCR, one entry per CDR3 protein. The data show around 280 distinct CDR3 sequences, approximately 79% seen once. The sample consisted of a population of CD138-negative cells sorted from bone marrow. Receptors originate from a donor at least 40 years old with multiple myeloma. This table probably holds off-target reads from a library built for another chain.

The chain carries TRBV7-3 and TRBJ2-1, with D perhaps matching TRBD1 or TRBD2 (6 bases each). Germline-derived CDR1 and CDR2 are SGHTA and FQGTGA. The ends were cut back, 1 base at V and 15 bases at J, with 22 bases in the middle. This CDR3 has 15 amino acids. CDR3 amino acids: CASSLSGTTINRLFF. The CDR3 DNA reads TGTGCCAGCAGCTTAAGCGGGACAACAATCAACCGCCTGTTCTTC.

This chain connects TRBV7-2 to TRBJ2-1; D remains unclear. The germline V and J ends were trimmed by 2 bases and 9 bases, with 8 bases remaining between them. Germline CDR1 reads SGHTA; CDR2 reads FQGNSA. The CDR3 extends over 12 amino acids. CDR3 residues: CASSLFGTEQFF. Here the CDR3 DNA reads TGTGCCAGCAGCTTATTCGGCACTGAGCAGTTCTTC.

The chain uses TRBV20-1 and TRBJ2-7; 13 nucleotides line up with TRBD2. V shed 2 bases, J shed 0 bases, and the junction held 4 bases outside the gene matches. The germline CDR1 and CDR2 sequences are DFQATT and SNEGSKA (reference sequence). The CDR3 runs 16 residues. CDR3 DNA sequence: TGCAGTGCTAGACCCCGGACTAGCGGGAGCTCCTACGAGCAGTACTTC. This gives the protein CSARPRTSGSSYEQYF.

This clonotype has only one observation. Sequence at one end of the junction differs from germline and may be a read error. This rearrangement joins TRBV29-1 to TRBJ2-1; 9 positions agree with TRBD1. Germline values: CDR1 SQVTM, CDR2 ANQGSEA. The CDR3 length is 13 residues. The CDR3 bases are TGCAGCGTTGAAACCCCACAGGGGGCTCGGATGGTCTTC. Residues: CSVETPQGARMVF.

The chain uses TRBV3-1 and TRBJ2-1; the match to TRBD2 covers 8 bases. The CDR3 has 16 amino acids. Per germline, CDR1 LGHDT and CDR2 YNNKEL (reference sequence). The V and J ends lost 4 bases and 4 bases, in that order; junction bases with no gene match: 9. The chain's CDR3 is CASSPTTSGFYNEQFF. CDR3 sequence (DNA): TGTGCCAGCAGCCCTACAACTAGCGGTTTTTACAATGAGCAGTTCTTC.

The chain has TRBV2 and TRBJ2-7; the D gene is possibly TRBD2 (6 bases). Germline assignment: CDR1 SNHLY and CDR2 FYNNEI. This CDR3 is 13 amino acids long. Trimming took 4 bases from V and 5 from J, leaving 12 bases between them. The CDR3 is CASSVLWGDEQYF. CDR3 nucleotides: TGTGCCAGCAGTGTACTCTGGGGGGACGAGCAGTACTTC.

The chain links TRBV27 to TRBJ1-5; no clear D. The CDR3 is 14 residues long. V lost 6 bases and J 2 bases, leaving 11 bases between the germline ends. CDR1 MNHEY and CDR2 SMNVEV come from the germline V gene (reference sequence). This CDR3 reads CASRSDGGNQPQHF. In DNA form, the CDR3 reads TGTGCCAGCAGATCAGACGGGGGCAATCAGCCCCAGCATTTT.

Regarding this clonotype: At one end, the junction sequence differs from germline, possibly due to a read error. The gene calls are TRBV20-1 and TRBJ2-1; TRBD1 is a possible D gene (5 bases). The CDR3 contains 12 residues. Per germline, CDR1 DFQATT and CDR2 SNEGSKA (reference sequence). CDR3 residues: CSWFRGWYEQSF. The CDR3, as DNA: TGCAGCTGGTTTAGGGGCTGGTATGAGCAGTCCTTC.

This chain connects TRBV6-5 to TRBJ2-1; TRBD2 matches at 10 bases. Germline V gene sequence: CDR1 MNHEY, CDR2 SVGAGI. J gave up 5 bases and V 5 bases, and 6 bases lay outside the gene matches. This CDR3 is 15 amino acids long. CDR3 sequence (DNA): TGTGCCAGCAGTACCGGGACTAGCGTCAACAATGAGCAGTTCTTC. Translation: CASSTGTSVNNEQFF.

The chain carries TRBV6-1 and TRBJ2-1; the match to TRBD1 covers 8 bases. The V gene end was trimmed by 6 bases and the J gene end by 2 bases; junction bases not matched to a gene: 6. This CDR3 comprises 15 residues. From germline, CDR1 is MNHNS and CDR2 SASEGT. The CDR3 DNA follows: TGTGCCAGCAGAGCTCAGGGGGCCGCCTACAATGAGCAGTTCTTC. Translated, it gives CASRAQGAAYNEQFF.

This clonotype was observed a few times. The chain is built from TRBV28 and TRBJ1-1; D unclear. The CDR3 is made up of 15 amino acids. Deletions cut 2 bases from V and 1 base from J, with 11 bases between. Germline CDR1 is MDHEN and CDR2 is SYDVKM. CDR3 loop: CASSLTLKGNTEAFF. In nucleotides, the CDR3 is TGTGCCAGCAGTTTAACGTTAAAGGGGAACACTGAAGCTTTCTTT.

The chain links TRBV4-1 to TRBJ2-7; no clear D. V was cut by 3 bases and J by 0 bases, with 15 bases left in between. The CDR3 runs 16 residues. Germline loops: CDR1 MGHRA, CDR2 YSYEKL. The CDR3, as DNA: TGCGCCAGCAGCCACAAGACGGACGGAAACTCCTACGAGCAGTACTTC. Amino acids: CASSHKTDGNSYEQYF.

Worth noting for this clonotype: Germline is not matched at one junction end, which may reflect a read error. This chain joins TRBV5-1 and TRBJ1-1; D is ambiguous. Germline V gene data show CDR1 as SGHRS and CDR2 as YFSETQ. The CDR3 totals 13 residues. The CDR3 loop is CASSLSLQTKAFF. The CDR3 DNA follows: TGCGCCAGCAGCTTGAGCCTCCAGACTAAAGCCTTCTTT.

The chain recombines TRBV3-1 with TRBJ1-6; possible D gene TRBD1, 5 bases. Trimming pared 0 bases from V and 10 bases from J, leaving 10 bases between. The CDR3 totals 14 residues. Germline V CDR1 and CDR2: LGHDT, YNNKEL (reference sequence). The CDR3 sequence is CASSQDGATSPLHF. Here the CDR3 DNA reads TGTGCCAGCAGCCAAGATGGGGCCACATCACCCCTCCACTTT.

A note on this clonotype: At one end the junction does not follow the germline gene, possibly because of a read error. This chain joins TRBV6-1 and TRBJ2-7, with 9 nucleotides matching TRBD2. The CDR3 runs to 15 residues. The V gene's germline CDR1 is MNHNS and CDR2 SASEGT. The CDR3 protein is CASSKETSGSYEQYF. The CDR3, as DNA: TGTGCTAGCAGTAAAGAGACTAGCGGCTCCTACGAGCAGTACTTC.

V is TRBV20-1 and J is TRBJ2-3; the D is unclear. Germline assignment: CDR1 DFQATT and CDR2 SNEGSKA (reference sequence). The CDR3 totals 12 residues. Trimming cost V 0 bases and J 5 bases, with 6 bases left between them. The chain's CDR3 is CSARDELDTQYF. In nucleotides, the CDR3 is TGCAGTGCTAGAGACGAACTAGATACGCAGTATTTT.

The rearrangement links TRBV4-1 to TRBJ1-2, with TRBD1 matching 8 bases. Germline loops: CDR1 MGHRA, CDR2 YSYEKL. V lost 0 bases, J lost 6 bases, and 3 bases stayed unmatched. This CDR3 spans 14 amino acids. For the CDR3, the DNA is TGCGCCAGCAGCCAAGAGGACAGGGTCGATGGCTACACCTTC. Translating it yields CASSQEDRVDGYTF.

A note on this clonotype: One end of the junction does not line up with germline, which may come from a read error. This sequence joins TRBV7-9 and TRBJ2-1, with D possibly called TRBD1 or TRBD2 (5 bases each). Germline CDR1 SEHNR, CDR2 FQNEAQ (reference sequence). The CDR3 covers 14 residues. This CDR3 is CASSPFGVDNKQFF. The CDR3 DNA reads TGTGCCAGCAGCCCGTTCGGGGTGGACAATAAGCAGTTCTTC.

The chain uses TRBV15 and TRBJ2-1; 8 bases match TRBD2. Germline loops: CDR1 LNHNV, CDR2 YYDKDF (reference sequence). There are 15 residues in the CDR3. The V segment lost 1 base and the J segment 6 bases; nucleotides outside the gene matches: 5. CDR3 coding DNA: TGTGCCACCAGCAGAGCGCGGGGGGCCGGCAATGAGCAGTTCTTC. Its translation is CATSRARGAGNEQFF.

This chain links TRBV15 with TRBJ2-1, with D perhaps TRBD1 (6 bases). Germline V lookup: CDR1 LNHNV, CDR2 YYDKDF (reference sequence). Trimming cost V 5 bases and J 2 bases, with 16 bases left between them. The CDR3 consists of 16 residues. For the CDR3, the DNA is TGTGCCACCAGCGACGGCAGGGGTATCCCCTACAATGAGCAGTTCTTC. This codes for CATSDGRGIPYNEQFF.

This chain links TRBV20-1 with TRBJ2-1; D ambiguous. Germline V gene data show CDR1 as DFQATT and CDR2 as SNEGSKA (reference sequence). V lost 7 bases, J lost 1 base, and 8 bases lay in between. The CDR3 has 12 amino acids. DNA of the CDR3: TGCAGTGTGCTAGAGTCCTACAATGAGCAGTTCTTC. This gives the protein CSVLESYNEQFF.

A remark on this clonotype: Its ends do not fully match the called genes, so a read error is possible. The chain employs TRBV4-2 and TRBJ1-1; no clear D. This CDR3 is 13 amino acids long. Germline V lookup: CDR1 LGHNA, CDR2 YNFKEQ. The CDR3 DNA is TGTGCCAGCAGCCAAGCAAGGAACACAGAAGCTTTCTTT. Translated: CASSQARNTEAFF.

This chain connects TRBV27 to TRBJ2-1; D remains unclear. Looked up from germline, CDR1 is MNHEY and CDR2 is SMNVEV (reference sequence). The CDR3 contains 13 residues. V lost 3 bases and J 6 bases, leaving 9 bases between the germline ends. CDR3 amino acids: CASSLVASNEQFF. As DNA, the CDR3 is TGTGCCAGCAGTTTGGTTGCGAGCAATGAGCAGTTCTTC.

This sequence joins TRBV24-1 and TRBJ2-1, with TRBD2 matching over 16 bases. Germline V CDR1 and CDR2: KGHDR, SFDVKD. Unmatched junction bases numbered 13, after V lost 7 bases and J lost 5 bases. This CDR3 is 19 amino acids long. In DNA form, the CDR3 reads TGTGCCACCAGCTCCGGGACTAGCGGGGGGGCGCACCTAAACAATGAGCAGTTCTTC. Translated, it gives CATSSGTSGGAHLNNEQFF.

CDR3 loop: CAWSTWGETTDTQYF. The CDR3 bases are TGTGCCTGGAGCACCTGGGGGGAAACCACAGATACGCAGTATTTT. The genes are TRBV30 and TRBJ2-3; perhaps TRBD2 as D (6 bases). This CDR3 comprises 15 residues. Trimming removed 3 bases from V and 2 bases from J, with 15 bases in between. The germline V gene encodes CDR1 GTSNPN and CDR2 SVGIG (reference sequence).

The V call is TRBV12-5, the J call TRBJ2-1, with D uncertain. The germline V gene has CDR1 LGHNT and CDR2 FRNRAP. This CDR3 has 11 amino acids. Trimming removed 7 bases from V and 4 bases from J, with 5 bases in between. This CDR3 reads CASVRYNEQFF. The CDR3 nucleotides are TGTGCTAGTGTAAGGTACAATGAGCAGTTCTTC. Supplemented by reference TRBV12-5 and TRBJ2-1, the full variable domain reads DARVTQTPRHKVTEMGQEVTMRCQPILGHNTVFWYRQTMMQGLELLAYFRNRAPLDDSGMPKDRFSAEMPDATLATLKIQPSEPRDSAVYFCASVRYNEQFFGPGTRLTVL.

The chain has TRBV28 and TRBJ1-1; D unclear. V lost 2 bases and J 1 base, leaving 11 bases between the germline ends. This CDR3 is 15 amino acids long. Germline V CDR1 and CDR2: MDHEN, SYDVKM. The CDR3 loop is CASSLTVKGNTEAFF. The CDR3 nucleotides are TGTGCCAGCAGTTTAACGGTAAAGGGGAACACTGAAGCTTTCTTT.

This chain connects TRBV5-5 to TRBJ2-7; perhaps TRBD2 as D (6 bases). CDR1 and CDR2 from the germline V gene are SGHKS and YYEKEE (reference sequence). CDR3 size: 15 residues. Trimming shortened V by 2 bases and J by 1 base, and 13 bases separated the two germline ends. CDR3 residues: CASSFGGRSSYEQYF. The CDR3 DNA sequence: TGTGCCAGCAGCTTTGGAGGGAGGTCATCCTACGAGCAGTACTTC.

The V gene is TRBV19, the J gene TRBJ2-1; TRBD2 aligns across 7 bases. Looked up from germline, CDR1 is LNHDA and CDR2 is SQIVND (reference sequence). The CDR3 runs to 13 residues. V was clipped by 4 bases and J by 10 bases; unmatched bases: 7. The CDR3 spells CASSSGGGAEQFF. DNA for the CDR3: TGTGCCAGTAGTAGCGGGGGTGGTGCGGAGCAGTTCTTC. The whole variable domain, remainder taken from reference TRBV19 and TRBJ2-1, is DGGITQSPKYLFRKEGQNVTLSCEQNLNHDAMYWYRQDPGQGLRLIYYSQIVNDFQKGDIAEGYSVSREKKESFPLTVTSAQKNPTAFYLCASSSGGGAEQFFGPGTRLTVL.